This passage covers 3 T cell receptor beta chains from one sample sequenced in a study of Graves' ophthalmopathy and Graves' hyperthyroidism. RNA served as the template for amplifying TCR beta CDR3 regions. HTBI primers were used in a first-round RT-PCR, which preceded a second-round multiplex PCR. TCRdb processed the multiplex PCR reads anew with MiXCR; each CDR3 protein has one entry. The sample yields approximately 700,000 distinct CDR3 sequences, about two fifths seen once. Sample: peripheral blood. All receptors come from an adult man with Graves' ophthalmopathy.

The rearrangement uses TRBV19 and TRBJ1-4; D unresolved. The germline V gene encodes CDR1 LNHDA and CDR2 SQIVND (reference sequence). The length of the CDR3 is 13 residues. Between the trimmed V and J ends, which lost 7 bases and 9 bases, there was a span of 15 bases. The CDR3 sequence is CASTASLLQKLFF. CDR3 bases: TGTGCCAGTACCGCAAGTTTGCTCCAAAAACTGTTTTTT.

About this clonotype: Since a much larger clone is just one base distant, this may be a read error. J is TRBJ1-1 and V is TRBV9, with a weak D call TRBD1 (5 bases). Germline V CDR1 and CDR2: SGDLS, YYNGEE. V lost 7 bases to trimming and J lost 3 bases, with 16 bases between them. The CDR3 is 14 amino acids. CDR3 sequence (DNA): TGTGCCAGCCGCCCTGGCAGGGAGGACACTGAAGCTTTCTTT. Translation: CASRPGREDTEAFF.

This clonotype was recorded many times. This chain joins TRBV2 and TRBJ2-2; D not certain. Germline V gene sequence: CDR1 SNHLY, CDR2 FYNNEI. Trimming took off 2 bases at V and 0 bases at J, with 10 bases between the two ends. The CDR3 is 16 residues long. CDR3 protein: CASSERRVTNTGELFF. The DNA for the CDR3 is TGTGCCAGCAGTGAAAGGCGAGTAACGAACACCGGGGAGCTGTTTTTT.